These 16 T cell receptor beta chains were sequenced from one sample in a study of spatial heterogeneity in lung cancer. Noted time point: sample taken at primary tumor resection. Material for sequencing was whole RNA from tumor, nontumor lung or frozen PBMC, left unsorted. Using its own MiXCR run on the 5' RACE reads, TCRdb lists one record per CDR3 protein. Of approximately 3,800 distinct CDR3 sequences listed, about 16% are singletons. The input for sequencing was PBMCs, taken at surgery. The receptors were sampled from a male donor with early-stage non-small cell lung cancer.

The table lists this clonotype with many counts. The chain combines TRBV2 with TRBJ2-1; tentative D call: TRBD2 (5 bases). CDR1 SNHLY and CDR2 FYNNEI come from the germline V gene. The CDR3 runs 13 residues. The germline V and J ends were trimmed by 5 bases and 7 bases, with 12 bases remaining between them. CDR3 nucleotide sequence: TGTGCCAGCAGTTGGACTGTCGGAAATGAGCAGTTCTTC. Encoded protein: CASSWTVGNEQFF.

This clonotype has ten or more counts. The chain has TRBV11-3 and TRBJ1-6; no clear D. V was clipped by 1 base and J by 0 bases, with 13 bases between them. The CDR3 has 18 amino acids. Germline-derived CDR1 and CDR2 are SGHNT and YENEEA. CDR3 in DNA: TGTGCCAGCAGCTTAGGGATGGCCTGGGGCTCCTATAATTCACCCCTCCACTTT. This gives the protein CASSLGMAWGSYNSPLHF.

This clonotype was recorded many times. The rearrangement joins TRBV11-2 to TRBJ2-1, with unresolved D. Germline values: CDR1 SGHAT, CDR2 FQNNGV. This CDR3 contains 16 residues. Deletions cut 5 bases from V and 5 bases from J, with 19 bases between. The CDR3 DNA reads TGTGCCAGCAGCCCAGCCCCCGGACGGCCTGACAATGAGCAGTTCTTC. Translation: CASSPAPGRPDNEQFF. The full variable domain, completed using reference TRBV11-2 and TRBJ2-1, is EAGVAQSPRYKIIEKRQSVAFWCNPISGHATLYWYQQILGQGPKLLIQFQNNGVVDDSQLPKDRFSAERLKGVDSTLKIQPAKLEDSAVYLCASSPAPGRPDNEQFFGPGTRLTVL.

The gene calls are TRBV3-1 and TRBJ2-5, with D unclear. CDR1 is LGHDT and CDR2 is YNNKEL in the germline V gene (reference sequence). The CDR3 covers 13 residues. V was clipped by 4 bases and J by 5 bases, with 11 bases between them. The CDR3 is CASSPLGQETQYF. CDR3 nucleotide sequence: TGTGCCAGCAGCCCCCTAGGGCAGGAGACCCAGTACTTC.

This clonotype is labeled medium-sized. The V and J genes are TRBV5-1 and TRBJ2-1, with 10 bases that match TRBD2. CDR3 length equals 18 residues. V gave up 1 base and J gave up 5 bases; unmatched junction bases: 12. Germline V gene lookup returns CDR1 SGHRS and CDR2 YFSETQ. The CDR3 loop reads CASSLIHIAGGYNNEQFF. The CDR3 DNA sequence: TGCGCCAGCAGCTTGATCCATATAGCGGGGGGATATAACAATGAGCAGTTCTTC.

This clonotype was observed many times. The chain employs TRBV7-2 and TRBJ2-7; 12 nucleotides align to TRBD2. The J segment lost 9 bases and the V segment lost 5 bases, leaving 8 bases of the junction unmatched. CDR1 SGHTA and CDR2 FQGNSA come from the germline V gene. This CDR3 is built from 14 residues. CDR3 protein: CASSRTSGVNVQYF. The CDR3 coding sequence is TGTGCCAGCAGCCGGACTAGCGGGGTAAACGTGCAGTACTTC.

V usage is TRBV6-1 and J usage is TRBJ2-2, with a tentative D call TRBD1 (6 bases). Looked up from germline, CDR1 is MNHNS and CDR2 is SASEGT. Trimming removed 10 bases from V and 3 bases from J, with 9 bases in between. The CDR3 runs 12 residues. As DNA, the CDR3 is TGTGCCACCCGGACAGACACCGGGGAGCTGTTTTTT. It codes for CATRTDTGELFF.

This clonotype has a count of ten or more. The V call is TRBV6-6, the J call TRBJ2-7, with D possibly matching TRBD1 (5 bases). V was trimmed by 5 bases and J by 1 base, leaving 12 bases between them. Germline lookup yields CDR1 MNHNY and CDR2 SVGAGI (reference sequence). The CDR3 has 14 residues. The CDR3 DNA sequence: TGTGCCAGCAGTCAGTCGACAGCTTCCTACGAGCAGTACTTC. Its protein product is CASSQSTASYEQYF.

This chain connects TRBV7-9 to TRBJ1-6; tentative D call: TRBD1 (5 bases). V was shortened by 6 bases and J by 5 bases, with 8 bases between the two germline ends. CDR1 and CDR2 from the germline V gene are SEHNR and FQNEAQ (reference sequence). The length of the CDR3 is 13 residues. CDR3 bases: TGTGCCAGCAGGGTAGGGGATAATTCACCCCTCCACTTT. Amino acid sequence: CASRVGDNSPLHF.

This clonotype was recorded many times. This chain joins TRBV7-8 and TRBJ1-6; maybe TRBD1 (5 bases). Trimming shortened V by 5 bases and J by 9 bases, and 17 bases separated the two germline ends. CDR3 length equals 15 residues. Germline loops: CDR1 SGHVS, CDR2 FQNEAQ. DNA for the CDR3: TGTGCCAGCAGCCAAAGGGAGGGGAACGGTTCACCCCTCCACTTT. Its translation: CASSQREGNGSPLHF.

This clonotype is labeled medium-sized. This rearrangement joins TRBV12-3 or TRBV12-4 to TRBJ1-1; possible D gene TRBD1, 5 bases. Trimming shortened V by 7 bases and J by 0 bases, and 12 bases separated the two germline ends. CDR3 size: 14 residues. The CDR3, as DNA: TGTGCCAGCATCCCGGGACCGATGAACACTGAAGCTTTCTTT. It yields the protein CASIPGPMNTEAFF.

Judged by abundance, this clonotype is medium-sized. The chain recombines TRBV3-1 with TRBJ2-7, with D possibly being TRBD2 (6 bases). Per the germline V gene, CDR1 is LGHDT and CDR2 is YNNKEL (reference sequence). V was clipped by 2 bases and J by 7 bases, with 9 bases between them. The CDR3 contains 12 residues. Here the CDR3 reads CASSQNRGEQYF. CDR3 coding DNA: TGTGCCAGCAGCCAAAACCGGGGGGAGCAGTACTTC.

Sample share makes this clonotype medium-sized. Here the CDR3 reads CASSLGSVRRYEQYF. DNA for the CDR3: TGTGCCAGCAGCTTGGGGAGCGTTCGCCGGTACGAGCAGTACTTC. The chain joins TRBV5-6 to TRBJ2-7; D uncertain. Germline CDR1 reads SGHDT; CDR2 reads YYEEEE. V lost 0 bases, J lost 4 bases, and 14 bases lay in between. This CDR3 has 15 amino acids.

The chain carries TRBV6-2 or TRBV6-3 and TRBJ2-3; unclear D gene. In germline, CDR1 is MNHEY, CDR2 SVGEGT. The V end was cut by 3 bases, the J end by 3 bases, with 4 bases between. The CDR3 length is 12 residues. The CDR3 sequence: CASSYWTDTQYF. The CDR3 nucleotides read TGTGCCAGCAGTTATTGGACAGATACGCAGTATTTT.

This clonotype has a single count. Being one base from a much bigger clone, this may be a read error. This chain joins TRBV19 and TRBJ2-1, with unresolved D. CDR3 length equals 14 residues. The V and J ends lost 3 bases and 7 bases respectively, with 13 bases between them. The germline gives CDR1 LNHDA, CDR2 SQIVND (reference sequence). The CDR3 loop is CASSIMSRENEQFF. The CDR3 nucleotides read TGTGCCAGTAGTATTATGTCGCGAGAGAATGAGCAGTTCTTC.

In its sample, this clonotype was seen a few times. The chain recombines TRBV23-1 with TRBJ2-1, with a weak D call TRBD1 (5 bases). TRBV23-1 is treated as an ORF (open reading frame) with a function not yet certain. The CDR3 runs 16 residues. Trimming left V 0 bases short and J 5 bases short, with 14 bases between. This chain's CDR3 is CASSQSGRAFNNEQFF. The DNA for the CDR3 is TGCGCCAGCAGTCAATCGGGCAGGGCCTTTAACAATGAGCAGTTCTTC.